This entry features one TCR beta chain sequence. The data were taken from a study of blood T cell repertoires in COVID-19. Study context: Sites across the United States, Italy and Spain contributed samples from acute and convalescent COVID-19.

TCRdb's table, derived via immunoSEQ multiplex PCR, lists solely in-frame clones and lacks some. The sample has about 72,000 clones, more than 80% seen once; the top ten hold around 40%. Sample: peripheral blood. This receptor was obtained from an elderly woman with active or convalescent COVID-19.

The CDR3 nucleotides read TGCGCCAGCAGCCAAGGACAGGGAGAAAACTATGGCTACACCTTC. Amino acids: CASSQGQGENYGYTF. The chain employs TRBV4-3 and TRBJ1-2, with TRBD1 matching over 7 bases. CDR3 length equals 15 residues. Germline V gene lookup returns CDR1 LGHNA and CDR2 YSLEER. Trimming took 1 base from V and 2 from J; bases not matched to a gene: 4.